The sequence of this T cell receptor (beta chain) was determined in a study of cytotoxic CD8 clonotypes in ibrutinib-treated CLL. Whole-study context: In all, 10 to 11 patients were relapsed/refractory, 15 were treatment-naive and some 17 were IGHV unmutated. Once patients had received a median 12 months of treatment, range 6 to 36, response samples were obtained. General study findings and limits: Clonotypes that were public were uncommon, and they contracted or stayed stable on treatment. Clonality was higher at baseline than in age-matched healthy donors and tracked circulating CD8+ T-cell counts.

Libraries were prepared by immunoSEQ multiplex PCR; TCRdb keeps only in-frame clonotypes and omits some of them. The sample yields over 6,000 clones, around 79% seen once. A remark on this clone: The antigen remains undetermined.

Germline V gives CDR1 DFQATT, CDR2 SNEGSKA (reference sequence). Trimming stripped 2 bases from V and 5 bases from J, with 7 bases between. The CDR3 sequence is 11 residues long. The sequence derives from a human donor with chronic lymphocytic leukemia. The sequencing used PBMCs, collected before ibrutinib treatment. The chain is built from TRBV20-1 and TRBJ2-7; D is ambiguous. CDR3: CSARTTHEQYF. The CDR3 DNA reads TGCAGTGCTAGAACTACTCACGAGCAGTACTTC.